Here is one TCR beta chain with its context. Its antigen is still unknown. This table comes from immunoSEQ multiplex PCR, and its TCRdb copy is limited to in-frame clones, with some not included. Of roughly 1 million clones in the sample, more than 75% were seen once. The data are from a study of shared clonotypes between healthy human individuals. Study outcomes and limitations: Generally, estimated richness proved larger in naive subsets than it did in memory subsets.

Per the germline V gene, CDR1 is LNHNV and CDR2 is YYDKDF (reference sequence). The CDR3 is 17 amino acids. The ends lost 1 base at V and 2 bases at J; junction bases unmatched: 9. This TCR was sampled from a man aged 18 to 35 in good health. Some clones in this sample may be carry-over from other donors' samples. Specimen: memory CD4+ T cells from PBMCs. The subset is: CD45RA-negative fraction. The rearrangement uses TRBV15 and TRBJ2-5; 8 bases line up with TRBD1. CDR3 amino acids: CATSRAEGRGLQETQYF. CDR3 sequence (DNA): TGTGCCACCAGCAGAGCCGAGGGCAGGGGGCTTCAAGAGACCCAGTACTTC. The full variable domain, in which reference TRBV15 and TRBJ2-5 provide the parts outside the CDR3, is DAMVIQNPRYQVTQFGKPVTLSCSQTLNHNVMYWYQQKSSQAPKLLFHYYDKDFNNEADTPDNFQSRRPNTSFCFLDIRSPGLGDTAMYLCATSRAEGRGLQETQYFGPGTRLLVL.